The 17 T cell receptor beta chains listed next were all sequenced from one sample in a study of cytomegalovirus exposure and HLA in healthy donors. Assay used: immunoSEQ multiplex PCR; TCRdb lists only in-frame clones, some missing. In the table there are 90,000 to 130,000 clones, approximately 85% of which are singletons. Material: PBMCs. These receptors were collected from a woman younger than 30 in good health and CMV-seronegative.

This clone was detected once. The CDR3 nucleotides are TGTGCCAGCGCCGGGTCGGCGGCAACAGATACGCAGTATTTT. Its protein product is CASAGSAATDTQYF. This rearrangement joins TRBV27 to TRBJ2-3, with no clear D. The CDR3 runs to 14 residues. Germline values: CDR1 MNHEY, CDR2 SMNVEV (reference sequence). The V and J ends lost 8 bases and 3 bases respectively, with 15 bases between them.

The count of this clone is one. The J gene is TRBJ2-2, the V gene TRBV11-2; D unclear. Germline V gene sequence: CDR1 SGHAT, CDR2 FQNNGV. The CDR3 has 12 residues. V lost 4 bases and J 8 bases, leaving 8 bases between the germline ends. CDR3 bases: TGTGCCAGCAGCTCGTCGAGGGGGGAGCTGTTTTTT. Translated: CASSSSRGELFF.

The gene calls are TRBV6-5 and TRBJ1-2; 7 bases line up with TRBD1. The CDR3 has 11 amino acids. V shed 6 bases and J 5 bases; nucleotides not matched to a gene: 0. The germline V gene encodes CDR1 MNHEY and CDR2 SVGAGI. The CDR3 region has the DNA TGTGCCAGCAGACAGGGGTATGGCTACACCTTC. It specifies CASRQGYGYTF.

The chain recombines TRBV9 with TRBJ2-3; 10 bases map to TRBD2. The germline V gene has CDR1 SGDLS and CDR2 YYNGEE. V was clipped by 0 bases and J by 3 bases; unmatched bases: 7. The CDR3 totals 17 residues. The CDR3 sequence is CASSVEDSGGYTDTQYF. In nucleotides, the CDR3 is TGTGCCAGCAGCGTAGAAGATAGCGGGGGGTATACAGATACGCAGTATTTT.

This clone was counted only a few times. This chain uses TRBV9 with TRBJ1-2, with unresolved D. The CDR3 has 16 residues. Trimming shortened V by 0 bases and J by 2 bases, and 14 bases separated the two germline ends. The germline V gene encodes CDR1 SGDLS and CDR2 YYNGEE. CDR3 coding DNA: TGTGCCAGCAGCGTAGATTACCGTGGCCAGAACTATGGCTACACCTTC. It is translated as CASSVDYRGQNYGYTF.

The gene calls are TRBV6-1 and TRBJ2-5; 8 positions agree with TRBD2. J lost 5 bases, V lost 8 bases, and 13 bases had no gene match. CDR3 length equals 15 residues. CDR1 is MNHNS, CDR2 SASEGT, per germline. The CDR3 DNA reads as TGTGCCAGCCAGAAGGGGATAGCGGGGTTGGAGACCCAGTACTTC. This gives the protein CASQKGIAGLETQYF.

V gene TRBV15 combines with J gene TRBJ2-1, with D possibly being TRBD1 (6 bases). The germline CDR1 and CDR2 sequences are LNHNV and YYDKDF (reference sequence). The V end lost 1 base, the J end lost 6 bases, and 13 bases lay between the germline ends. The CDR3 length is 15 residues. DNA of the CDR3: TGTGCCACCAGCAGAGTCTGGGGGCCGGCCAATGAGCAGTTCTTC. Translation gives CATSRVWGPANEQFF.

This clone was counted a single time. This chain connects TRBV27 to TRBJ1-4, with no clear D. Deletions cut 8 bases from V and 7 bases from J, with 20 bases between. Germline V gene lookup returns CDR1 MNHEY and CDR2 SMNVEV (reference sequence). This CDR3 has 15 residues. The CDR3 region is CASASASSSGEKLFF. In DNA, the CDR3 is TGTGCCAGCGCTTCTGCTTCGTCCAGCGGTGAAAAACTGTTTTTT.

This chain connects TRBV9 to TRBJ2-3; the D is unclear. The CDR3 loop spans 12 amino acids. The germline CDR1 and CDR2 sequences are SGDLS and YYNGEE. V was cut by 0 bases and J by 5 bases, with 4 bases left in between. The CDR3 DNA follows: TGTGCCAGCAGCGTAGATCTAGATACGCAGTATTTT. Encoded protein: CASSVDLDTQYF.

This clone occurred once. The gene calls are TRBV28 and TRBJ2-3; perhaps TRBD2 as D (6 bases). This CDR3 comprises 12 residues. Trimming removed 4 bases at V and 4 bases at J, with 6 bases between. Germline CDR1 is MDHEN and CDR2 is SYDVKM. The CDR3 coding sequence is TGTGCCAGCAGTTCGGGGGCAGATACGCAGTATTTT. Translation gives CASSSGADTQYF. The full variable domain, in which reference TRBV28 and TRBJ2-3 provide the parts outside the CDR3, is DVKVTQSSRYLVKRTGEKVFLECVQDMDHENMFWYRQDPGLGLRLIYFSYDVKMKEKGDIPEGYSVSREKKERFSLILESASTNQTSMYLCASSSGADTQYFGPGTRLTVL.

CDR3 DNA: TGTGCCAGCAGTTTATCGCTCGGACAGGGGCCCTACGAGCAGTACTTC. Amino acids: CASSLSLGQGPYEQYF. The rearrangement uses TRBV28 and TRBJ2-7; 9 bases are shared with TRBD1. CDR1 MDHEN and CDR2 SYDVKM come from the germline V gene. This CDR3 is built from 16 residues. The junction had 6 bases not matched to a gene; V was cut back by 1 base and J by 2 bases.

The chain combines TRBV7-3 with TRBJ1-1, with a weak D call TRBD1 (6 bases). Trimming left V 2 bases short and J 6 bases short, with 10 bases between. This CDR3 has 13 amino acids. CDR1 is SGHTA and CDR2 is FQGTGA in the germline V gene. CDR3 DNA: TGTGCCAGCAGCTTAGAACAGGGTTCTGAAGCTTTCTTT. This gives the protein CASSLEQGSEAFF. The full variable domain, rest sourced from reference TRBV7-3 and TRBJ1-1, is GAGVSQTPSNKVTEKGKYVELRCDPISGHTALYWYRQSLGQGPEFLIYFQGTGAADDSGLPNDRFFAVRPEGSVSTLKIQRTERGDSAVYLCASSLEQGSEAFFGQGTRLTVV.

This clone showed up just once. This chain connects TRBV14 to TRBJ2-7; 9 bases fit TRBD1. The J segment lost 4 bases and the V segment lost 0 bases, leaving 4 bases of the junction unmatched. CDR3 length: 15 residues. Germline lookup yields CDR1 SGHDN and CDR2 FVKESK. In DNA, the CDR3 is TGTGCCAGCAGCCAAGATACAGGGGGCGCATACGAGCAGTACTTC. It encodes CASSQDTGGAYEQYF.

This chain joins TRBV13 and TRBJ1-3, with D possibly TRBD1 on 5 matching bases. The V and J ends lost 1 base and 8 bases respectively, with 12 bases between them. CDR1 PRHDT and CDR2 FYEKMQ come from the germline V gene (reference sequence). CDR3 length equals 14 residues. CDR3 bases: TGTGCCAGCAGCTTAGAAGGCAGGGCGGACACCATATATTTT. Translation: CASSLEGRADTIYF. Full variable domain (missing parts from reference TRBV13 and TRBJ1-3): AAGVIQSPRHLIKEKRETATLKCYPIPRHDTVYWYQQGPGQDPQFLISFYEKMQSDKGSIPDRFSAQQFSDYHSELNMSSLELGDSALYFCASSLEGRADTIYFGEGSWLTVV.

The genes are TRBV14 and TRBJ2-3; 9 nucleotides match TRBD2. Germline V CDR1 and CDR2: SGHDN, FVKESK. The CDR3 runs to 15 residues. The V segment lost 5 bases and the J segment 4 bases; nucleotides outside the gene matches: 7. The CDR3 bases are TGTGCCAGCAGCTATCAAAGGACTAGCGCAGATACGCAGTATTTT. Its translation: CASSYQRTSADTQYF. The full variable domain, in which reference TRBV14 and TRBJ2-3 provide the parts outside the CDR3, is EAGVTQFPSHSVIEKGQTVTLRCDPISGHDNLYWYRRVMGKEIKFLLHFVKESKQDESGMPNNRFLAERTGGTYSTLKVQPAELEDSGVYFCASSYQRTSADTQYFGPGTRLTVL.

The chain recombines TRBV9 with TRBJ1-1, with D possibly matching TRBD1 (5 bases). Germline V gene data show CDR1 as SGDLS and CDR2 as YYNGEE. This CDR3 is 14 amino acids long. V lost 5 bases and J 4 bases, leaving 15 bases between the germline ends. The CDR3 here is CASSPRAQGTEAFF. CDR3 bases: TGTGCCAGCAGTCCCAGGGCCCAGGGCACTGAAGCTTTCTTT.

The V call is TRBV5-1, the J call TRBJ1-3; D gene uncertain. The CDR3 totals 15 residues. Trimming cost V 4 bases and J 4 bases, with 15 bases left between them. Germline values: CDR1 SGHRS, CDR2 YFSETQ. In DNA, the CDR3 is TGCGCCAGCAGCCGAGAATACAGTGGCGGAAACACCATATATTTT. This sequence encodes CASSREYSGGNTIYF.